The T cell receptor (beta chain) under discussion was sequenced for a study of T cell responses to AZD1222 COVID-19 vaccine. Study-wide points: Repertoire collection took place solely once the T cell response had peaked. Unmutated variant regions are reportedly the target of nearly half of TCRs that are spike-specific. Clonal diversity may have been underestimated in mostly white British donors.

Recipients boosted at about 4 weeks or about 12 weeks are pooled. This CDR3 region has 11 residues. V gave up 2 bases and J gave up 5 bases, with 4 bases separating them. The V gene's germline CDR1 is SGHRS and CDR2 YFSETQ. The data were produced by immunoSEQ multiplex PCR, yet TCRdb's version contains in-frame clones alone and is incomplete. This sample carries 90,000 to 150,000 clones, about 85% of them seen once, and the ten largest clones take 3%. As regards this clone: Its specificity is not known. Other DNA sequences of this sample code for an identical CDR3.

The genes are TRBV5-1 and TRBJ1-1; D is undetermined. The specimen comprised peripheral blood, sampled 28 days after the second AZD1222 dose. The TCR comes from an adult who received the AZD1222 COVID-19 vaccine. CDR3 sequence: CASSLGTEAFF. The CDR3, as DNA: TGCGCCAGCAGCTTAGGTACTGAAGCTTTCTTT.